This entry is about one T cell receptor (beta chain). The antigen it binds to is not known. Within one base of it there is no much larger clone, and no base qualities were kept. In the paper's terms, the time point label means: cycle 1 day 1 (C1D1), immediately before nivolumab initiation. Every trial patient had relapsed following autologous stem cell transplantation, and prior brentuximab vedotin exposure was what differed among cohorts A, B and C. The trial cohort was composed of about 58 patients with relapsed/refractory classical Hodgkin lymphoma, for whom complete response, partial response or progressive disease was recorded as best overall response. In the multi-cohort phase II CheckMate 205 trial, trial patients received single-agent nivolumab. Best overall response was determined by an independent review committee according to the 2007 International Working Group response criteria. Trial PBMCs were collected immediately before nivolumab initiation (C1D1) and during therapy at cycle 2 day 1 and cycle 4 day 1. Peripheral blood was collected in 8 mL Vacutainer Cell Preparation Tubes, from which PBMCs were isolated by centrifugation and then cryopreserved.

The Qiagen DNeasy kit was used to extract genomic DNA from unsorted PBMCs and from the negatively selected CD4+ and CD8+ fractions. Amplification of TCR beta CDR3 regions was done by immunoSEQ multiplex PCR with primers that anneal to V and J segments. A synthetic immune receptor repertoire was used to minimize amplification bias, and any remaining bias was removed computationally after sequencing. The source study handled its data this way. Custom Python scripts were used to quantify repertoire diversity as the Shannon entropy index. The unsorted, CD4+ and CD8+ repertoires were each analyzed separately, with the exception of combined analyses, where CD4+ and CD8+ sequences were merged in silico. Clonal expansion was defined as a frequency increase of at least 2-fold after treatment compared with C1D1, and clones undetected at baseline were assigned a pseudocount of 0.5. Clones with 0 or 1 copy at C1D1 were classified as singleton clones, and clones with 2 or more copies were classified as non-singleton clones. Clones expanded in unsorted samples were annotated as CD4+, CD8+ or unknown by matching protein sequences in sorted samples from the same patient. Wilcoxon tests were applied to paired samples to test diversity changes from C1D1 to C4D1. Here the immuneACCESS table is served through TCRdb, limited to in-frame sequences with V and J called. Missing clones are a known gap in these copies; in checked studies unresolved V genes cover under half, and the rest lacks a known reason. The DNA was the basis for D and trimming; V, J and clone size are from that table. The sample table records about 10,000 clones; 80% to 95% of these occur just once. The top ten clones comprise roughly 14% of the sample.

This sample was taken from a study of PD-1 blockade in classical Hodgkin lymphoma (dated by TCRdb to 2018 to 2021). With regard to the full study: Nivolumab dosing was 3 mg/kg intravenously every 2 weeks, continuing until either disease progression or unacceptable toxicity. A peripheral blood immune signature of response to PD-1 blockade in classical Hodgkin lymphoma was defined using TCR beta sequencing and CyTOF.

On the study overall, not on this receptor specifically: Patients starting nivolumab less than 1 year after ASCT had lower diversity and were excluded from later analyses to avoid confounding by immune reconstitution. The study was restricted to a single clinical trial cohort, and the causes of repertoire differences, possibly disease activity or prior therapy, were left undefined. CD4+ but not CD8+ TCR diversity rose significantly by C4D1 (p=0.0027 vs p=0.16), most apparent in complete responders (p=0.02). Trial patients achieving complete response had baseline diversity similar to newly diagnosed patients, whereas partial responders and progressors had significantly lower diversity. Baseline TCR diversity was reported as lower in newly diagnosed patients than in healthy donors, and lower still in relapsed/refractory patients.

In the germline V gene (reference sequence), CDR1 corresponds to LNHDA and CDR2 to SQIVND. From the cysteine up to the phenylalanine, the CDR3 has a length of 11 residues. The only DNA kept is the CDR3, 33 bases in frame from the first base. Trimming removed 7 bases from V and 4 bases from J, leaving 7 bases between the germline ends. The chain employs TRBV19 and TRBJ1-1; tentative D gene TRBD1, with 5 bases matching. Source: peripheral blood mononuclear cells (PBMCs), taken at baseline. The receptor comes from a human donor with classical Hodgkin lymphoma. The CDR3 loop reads CASKGATEAFF. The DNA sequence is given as TGTGCCAGTAAAGGGGCCACTGAAGCTTTCTTT.